This passage covers 28 T cell receptor beta chains from one sample sequenced in a study of T cell repertoires in cytomegalovirus infection. TCRdb re-called the reads through MiXCR, storing one row per CDR3 protein. The sample lists nearly 450,000 distinct CDR3 sequences; around 32% were seen once. The specimen sequenced was PBMCs. The origin of the receptors is a human donor in good health (CMV status not recorded). Some clones in this sample may be carry-over from other donors' samples.

The J gene is TRBJ2-3, the V gene TRBV19; TRBD2 is a possible D gene (5 bases). CDR3 length equals 15 residues. The V and J ends lost 3 bases and 2 bases respectively, with 12 bases between them. Germline V gene lookup returns CDR1 LNHDA and CDR2 SQIVND (reference sequence). This CDR3 is CASSISSGFTDTQYF. CDR3 DNA: TGTGCCAGTAGTATTTCTTCGGGATTCACAGATACGCAGTATTTT.

This clonotype was seen many times. Written as DNA, the CDR3 is TGTGCCAGCATGGGGGCGGTCGGCAATCAGCCCCAGCATTTT. This sequence encodes CASMGAVGNQPQHF. The chain links TRBV6-1 to TRBJ1-5; TRBD1 might be the D (6 bases). Germline V gene lookup returns CDR1 MNHNS and CDR2 SASEGT. Trimming took off 7 bases at V and 2 bases at J, with 12 bases between the two ends. There are 14 residues in the CDR3.

This clonotype has only a few counts. This sequence joins TRBV28 and TRBJ2-6; D gene unclear. The CDR3 consists of 19 residues. Germline V gives CDR1 MDHEN, CDR2 SYDVKM. V was clipped by 5 bases and J by 5 bases, with 25 bases between them. CDR3 nucleotides: TGTGCCAGCAGTCCTATGGAGAGACGACTTGCGACGAGGGCCAACGTCCTGACTTTC. Protein product: CASSPMERRLATRANVLTF.

This clonotype was seen a single time. This sequence joins TRBV10-1 and TRBJ2-5; 8 bases fit TRBD1. Per germline, CDR1 WNHNN and CDR2 SYGVQD (reference sequence). This CDR3 is built from 15 residues. The ends lost 5 bases at V and 4 bases at J; junction bases unmatched: 9. CDR3 nucleotides: TGCGCCAGCAGTTACGGACAGGGTTCGAGAGAGACCCAGTACTTC. Translated: CASSYGQGSRETQYF.

The table lists this clonotype with a few counts. This chain joins TRBV20-1 and TRBJ2-7; D is unclear. This CDR3 has 12 residues. The V end was cut by 6 bases, the J end by 6 bases, with 15 bases between. Germline lookup yields CDR1 DFQATT and CDR2 SNEGSKA (reference sequence). In DNA form, the CDR3 reads TGCAGTGCGCCGGGTCCCGGGTCCGAGCAGTACTTC. It yields the protein CSAPGPGSEQYF.

This chain uses TRBV7-9 with TRBJ2-3; D is unclear. Trimming took off 4 bases at V and 3 bases at J, with 8 bases between the two ends. The V gene's germline CDR1 is SEHNR and CDR2 FQNEAQ (reference sequence). The CDR3 covers 13 residues. The CDR3 DNA is TGTGCCAGCAGCTCGGACGCTACAGATACGCAGTATTTT. Residues: CASSSDATDTQYF.

The chain has TRBV5-4 and TRBJ2-2; 7 bases fit TRBD2. Germline CDR1 reads SGHNT; CDR2 reads YYREEE (reference sequence). This CDR3 is 14 amino acids long. Trimming removed 0 bases from V and 9 bases from J; junction bases left unmatched: 5. The CDR3 spells CASSLAGGVRELFF. CDR3 coding DNA: TGTGCCAGCAGCTTGGCGGGAGGTGTGCGGGAGCTGTTTTTT.

The rearrangement uses TRBV12-3 or TRBV12-4 and TRBJ2-3, with D perhaps matching TRBD2 (7 bases). V was trimmed by 6 bases and J by 2 bases, leaving 27 bases between them. This CDR3 region has 19 residues. As DNA, the CDR3 is TGTGCCAGCAGGGGGGAGGGCCAGGGGCCCAACTTTTACACAGATACGCAGTATTTT. Its translation is CASRGEGQGPNFYTDTQYF.

There are many counts of this clonotype. The J gene is TRBJ2-1, the V gene TRBV7-3; TRBD1 aligns across 9 bases. CDR1 is SGHTA and CDR2 is FQGTGA in the germline V gene. The CDR3 contains 13 residues. The ends lost 5 bases at V and 8 bases at J; junction bases unmatched: 4. The CDR3 spells CASSLGQGDEQFF. CDR3 sequence (DNA): TGTGCCAGCAGCCTGGGACAGGGTGATGAGCAGTTCTTC.

The genes are TRBV2 and TRBJ1-3, with 12 bases fitting TRBD1. Germline CDR1 and CDR2: SNHLY and FYNNEI. This CDR3 is built from 17 residues. V lost 0 bases and J lost 4; bases outside the gene matches: 4. The CDR3 here is CASSEAKGQGAGNTIYF. The CDR3 region has the DNA TGTGCCAGCAGTGAAGCGAAGGGACAGGGGGCAGGAAACACCATATATTTT.

A remark on this clonotype: No conserved phenylalanine or tryptophan is present at the end of the CDR3, so a read error is the likely explanation. The rearrangement uses TRBV7-4 and TRBJ2-5, with D tentatively TRBD1 (6 bases). CDR1 SGHVT and CDR2 SQSDAQ come from the germline V gene. The ends were cut back, 6 bases at V and 5 bases at J, with 13 bases in the middle. CDR3 length: 13 residues. The CDR3 is CASSPRGPETQYL. The CDR3 region has the DNA TGTGCCAGCAGTCCCAGGGGCCCGGAGACCCAGTACTTA.

This clonotype was counted only a few times. The V and J genes are TRBV12-5 and TRBJ2-3; D call uncertain. This CDR3 has 12 residues. V gave up 9 bases and J gave up 0 bases, with 7 bases separating them. CDR1 and CDR2 from the germline V gene are LGHNT and FRNRAP. The CDR3 region has the DNA TGTGCTAGCCGATCGAGCACAGATACGCAGTATTTT. It encodes CASRSSTDTQYF.

This rearrangement joins TRBV7-6 to TRBJ1-2, with D uncertain. V lost 1 base and J 4 bases, leaving 7 bases between the germline ends. The CDR3 spans 13 residues. From germline, CDR1 is SGHVS and CDR2 FNYEAQ. The CDR3 coding sequence is TGTGCCAGCAGCTTAGACGGAATCTATGGCTACACCTTC. This sequence encodes CASSLDGIYGYTF.

For the CDR3, the DNA is TGCAGCGTTGAACTAGCAAGTCTGAGCACCGGGGAGCTGTTTTTT. Amino acid sequence: CSVELASLSTGELFF. The V gene is TRBV29-1, the J gene TRBJ2-2; TRBD2 might be the D (5 bases). From germline, CDR1 is SQVTM and CDR2 ANQGSEA. With 2 bases removed from V and 4 bases from J, the gap between germline ends came to 14 bases. This CDR3 spans 15 amino acids.

This clonotype was detected only a few times. The chain carries TRBV20-1 and TRBJ2-4; D is unresolved. Germline V gene data show CDR1 as DFQATT and CDR2 as SNEGSKA (reference sequence). This CDR3 is built from 15 residues. V was cut by 5 bases and J by 1 base, with 15 bases left in between. The CDR3 DNA sequence: TGCAGTGCTTCTGACACGGCCGGGGCCAAAAACATTCAGTACTTC. Translating it yields CSASDTAGAKNIQYF.

This clonotype was counted ten times or more. The chain employs TRBV7-7 and TRBJ2-2, with TRBD2 as a possible D gene (7 bases). This CDR3 has 15 amino acids. The germline CDR1 and CDR2 sequences are SSHAT and FNYEAQ (reference sequence). The CDR3 loop is CASGQGTANTGELFF. For the CDR3, the DNA is TGTGCTAGCGGGCAGGGGACGGCGAACACCGGGGAGCTGTTTTTT.

This clonotype was detected a few times. The rearrangement uses TRBV7-8 and TRBJ2-5; D gene ambiguous. The CDR3 is 12 amino acids. Looked up from germline, CDR1 is SGHVS and CDR2 is FQNEAQ. With 2 bases removed from V and 4 bases from J, the gap between germline ends came to 5 bases. CDR3 in DNA: TGTGCCAGCAGCTTACAGCGAGAGACCCAGTACTTC. Its translation: CASSLQRETQYF.

V is TRBV29-1 and J is TRBJ2-3; 8 bases match TRBD1. This CDR3 comprises 15 residues. From germline, CDR1 is SQVTM and CDR2 ANQGSEA. Trimming removed 0 bases from V and 1 base from J; junction bases left unmatched: 3. CDR3 residues: CSVEDPDRGTDTQYF. The CDR3 bases are TGCAGCGTTGAAGATCCGGACAGGGGCACAGATACGCAGTATTTT.

V and J are TRBV2 and TRBJ2-3; 9 bases match TRBD2. Germline loops: CDR1 SNHLY, CDR2 FYNNEI. The CDR3 totals 16 residues. V gave up 4 bases and J gave up 2 bases; unmatched junction bases: 7. CDR3 region: CASSAAGGPFTDTQYF. CDR3 in DNA: TGTGCCAGCAGTGCTGCGGGGGGGCCCTTCACAGATACGCAGTATTTT. The variable domain in full, with the rest retrieved from reference TRBV2 and TRBJ2-3, is EPEVTQTPSHQVTQMGQEVILRCVPISNHLYFYWYRQILGQKVEFLVSFYNNEISEKSEIFDDQFSVERPDGSNFTLKIRSTKLEDSAMYFCASSAAGGPFTDTQYFGPGTRLTVL.

Concerning this clonotype itself: Likely a read error: the CDR3 ends without its conserved phenylalanine or tryptophan. The limits of the CDR3 on the DNA are not certain, so only TCRdb's listed CDR3 is given. V is TRBV20-1 and J is TRBJ1-6; TRBD1 reflects the table's D call only, with no check against the DNA. The germline V gene encodes CDR1 DFQATT and CDR2 SNEGSKA (reference sequence). The CDR3 length equals 14 residues, ends included. The CDR3 region is CSARDGGEGSPLPC.

V and J are TRBV27 and TRBJ2-1; TRBD2 aligns across 10 bases. The CDR3 totals 16 residues. Trimming took 3 bases from V and 5 from J; bases not matched to a gene: 7. Germline assignment: CDR1 MNHEY and CDR2 SMNVEV (reference sequence). The CDR3 spells CASSLPPSGGDNEQFF. The CDR3 DNA is TGTGCCAGCAGTTTGCCCCCTAGCGGGGGTGACAATGAGCAGTTCTTC.

This clonotype showed up just a few times. The chain employs TRBV9 and TRBJ2-1, with 8 nucleotides matching TRBD1. The germline gives CDR1 SGDLS, CDR2 YYNGEE. The CDR3 loop spans 14 amino acids. Trimming at V came to 4 bases and at J to 5 bases, leaving 5 bases not matched to a gene. The CDR3 protein is CASSPRGQDNEQFF. The CDR3 DNA reads TGTGCCAGCAGCCCCCGGGGACAGGACAATGAGCAGTTCTTC. Complete variable domain (other parts from reference TRBV9 and TRBJ2-1): DSGVTQTPKHLITATGQRVTLRCSPRSGDLSVYWYQQSLDQGLQFLIQYYNGEERAKGNILERFSAQQFPDLHSELNLSSLELGDSALYFCASSPRGQDNEQFFGPGTRLTVL.

This clonotype was observed many times. The V and J genes are TRBV7-9 and TRBJ1-1; possible D gene TRBD1, 5 bases. The CDR3 loop spans 12 amino acids. The V gene's germline CDR1 is SEHNR and CDR2 FQNEAQ (reference sequence). The germline V and J ends were trimmed by 5 bases and 7 bases, with 11 bases remaining between them. The CDR3 coding sequence is TGTGCCAGCAGCGGGGGGGGATATGAAGCTTTCTTT. Translating it yields CASSGGGYEAFF.

The table lists this clonotype with many counts. The rearrangement joins TRBV11-2 to TRBJ2-1; tentative D call: TRBD2 (6 bases). V lost 2 bases to trimming and J lost 4 bases, with 18 bases between them. Germline CDR1 is SGHAT and CDR2 is FQNNGV. The CDR3 loop spans 17 amino acids. This CDR3 is CASSLSGEGIPYNEQFF. The CDR3 nucleotides read TGTGCCAGCAGCTTATCGGGAGAGGGTATTCCTTACAATGAGCAGTTCTTC.

In the case of this clonotype: The junction differs from germline at one of its ends, possibly a read error. The chain is built from TRBV7-6 and TRBJ1-1; the D gene is possibly TRBD1 (5 bases). The germline V gene has CDR1 SGHVS and CDR2 FNYEAQ. The CDR3 extends over 12 amino acids. The CDR3 coding sequence is TGTGACAGCAGCACCGAGGGGAATGAAGCTTTCTTT. The encoded protein is CDSSTEGNEAFF.

Worth noting for this clonotype: This may be a read error: a much more frequent sequence differs by one nucleotide. The chain links TRBV7-6 to TRBJ2-1; no definite D call. This CDR3 has 13 residues. The germline gives CDR1 SGHVS, CDR2 FNYEAQ. Trimming stripped 0 bases from V and 12 bases from J, with 12 bases between. CDR3 sequence reads: CASSLARTSAQFF. The CDR3, as DNA: TGTGCCAGCAGCTTAGCGAGAACAAGTGCGCAGTTCTTC.

Many counts were recorded for this clonotype. V gene TRBV7-2 combines with J gene TRBJ2-4; 7 nucleotides match TRBD2. V was clipped by 5 bases and J by 0 bases; unmatched bases: 7. There are 16 residues in the CDR3. The germline CDR1 and CDR2 sequences are SGHTA and FQGNSA. Here the CDR3 reads CASSREATRAKNIQYF. The DNA of the CDR3 is TGTGCCAGCAGCCGGGAGGCGACCAGAGCCAAAAACATTCAGTACTTC.

This chain links TRBV20-1 with TRBJ1-1, with D perhaps matching TRBD1 (5 bases). The CDR3 totals 13 residues. Trimming took 0 bases from V and 7 from J, leaving 12 bases between them. Germline assignment: CDR1 DFQATT and CDR2 SNEGSKA (reference sequence). This CDR3 reads CSARDRVRGEAFF. The CDR3 nucleotides are TGCAGTGCTAGAGATCGGGTAAGGGGTGAAGCTTTCTTT.